The rows below give T cell receptor beta chains drawn from one sample of a study of identical twins. TCRdb reanalysed the 5' RACE reads using MiXCR and keeps one entry per CDR3 protein. The data show roughly 480,000 distinct CDR3 sequences, roughly 26% seen once. The data were also submitted as part of a second study, on T cells expressing NK-cell markers.

The sample comprised CD4+ T cells sorted from blood. These receptors were taken from a young woman in good health. The conserved cysteine and the conserved F or W are not part of the CDR3 here. Clone size is stated in some rows and not others, as once, few, many or a class when expanded.

clone_size	v_call	j_call	cdr3_aa
-	TRBV25-1	TRBJ2-7	ASSEYGATYEQY
-	TRBV10-3	TRBJ1-1	AISEMGEAF
-	TRBV7-6	TRBJ1-1	ASSPWTGENSEAF
-	TRBV12-3/TRBV12-4	TRBJ1-1	ASCQGSTEAF
many	TRBV12-3/TRBV12-4	TRBJ1-1	ASRPTGGNTEAF
many	TRBV5-1	TRBJ2-1	ASSEEGTYNEQF
few	TRBV12-3/TRBV12-4	TRBJ1-2	ASSLAWSGYT
-	TRBV6-2/TRBV6-3	TRBJ1-1	ASSYGQVNTEAF
-	TRBV5-6	TRBJ1-1	ASSPGLLWGEAF
-	TRBV15	TRBJ2-3	ATSRDSREHRPQY
-	TRBV7-9	TRBJ2-3	ASSSTLTSGATDTQY
-	TRBV10-3	TRBJ2-7	AIRGTGSSYEQY
-	TRBV12-3/TRBV12-4	TRBJ1-2	ASSSPGGGQRRRGYT
-	TRBV2	TRBJ2-1	ASSLTHLTGAVANEQF
few	TRBV29-1	TRBJ2-3	SVDALRSTDTQY
once	TRBV20-1	TRBJ1-4	SARRQAGGEKLF
-	TRBV20-1	TRBJ2-1	SARDLGGPGNEQF
-	TRBV24-1	TRBJ1-2	ATSDLKPGVGYT
-	TRBV12-3/TRBV12-4	TRBJ2-4	ASSWTGRNIQY
few	TRBV7-2	TRBJ2-1	ASSPVQGTMKQF
-	TRBV5-1	TRBJ1-6	ASSLEANSPLH
-	TRBV6-1	TRBJ2-2	ASTQPPQGRRGTGELF
few	TRBV10-3	TRBJ1-1	AISGGDRAF
-	TRBV7-3	TRBJ2-2	ASSLGGRDTGELF
-	TRBV6-1	TRBJ2-3	ASRPPGLAYTDTQY
-	TRBV5-4	TRBJ2-5	ASSFPRGGETQY
many	TRBV12-3/TRBV12-4	TRBJ1-2	ASSRQGYGYT
-	TRBV15	TRBJ1-1	ATAGQENTEAF
-	TRBV20-1	TRBJ2-3	SAIRDAGTDTQY
-	TRBV20-1	TRBJ2-1	SASPPGFVGEQF
-	TRBV28	TRBJ2-7	ASSFLVRQVTYEQY
-	TRBV6-1	TRBJ1-1	ASRTERKNTEAF
few	TRBV5-4	TRBJ2-7	ASSVTGEEQY
-	TRBV20-1	TRBJ2-3	SARDGQGRGTDTQY
-	TRBV11-2	TRBJ2-3	ASRIAGRDTQY
-	TRBV18	TRBJ2-1	ASSASGFSYNEQF
-	TRBV6-5	TRBJ1-2	ASSRPGDGYT
many	TRBV5-1	TRBJ2-1	ASSLFGGELLNEQF
once	TRBV6-5	TRBJ2-3	ASSYMNTQY
few	TRBV9	TRBJ2-7	ASSPIPGAEGSYEQY
few	TRBV9	TRBJ2-7	ASSVAGTGMYEQY
-	TRBV11-2	TRBJ2-1	ASGGLVIHEQF
-	TRBV9	TRBJ2-2	ASSAQAGTSAGELF
many	TRBV6-5	TRBJ2-3	ASSYSRQTLDTQY
-	TRBV4-3	TRBJ2-1	ASSQDPAGVRSYNEQF
few	TRBV11-2	TRBJ2-2	ASSLFQGSNTGELF
many	TRBV5-1	TRBJ2-5	ASSFAGKETQY
-	TRBV4-3	TRBJ2-3	ASRLFPNSDTQY